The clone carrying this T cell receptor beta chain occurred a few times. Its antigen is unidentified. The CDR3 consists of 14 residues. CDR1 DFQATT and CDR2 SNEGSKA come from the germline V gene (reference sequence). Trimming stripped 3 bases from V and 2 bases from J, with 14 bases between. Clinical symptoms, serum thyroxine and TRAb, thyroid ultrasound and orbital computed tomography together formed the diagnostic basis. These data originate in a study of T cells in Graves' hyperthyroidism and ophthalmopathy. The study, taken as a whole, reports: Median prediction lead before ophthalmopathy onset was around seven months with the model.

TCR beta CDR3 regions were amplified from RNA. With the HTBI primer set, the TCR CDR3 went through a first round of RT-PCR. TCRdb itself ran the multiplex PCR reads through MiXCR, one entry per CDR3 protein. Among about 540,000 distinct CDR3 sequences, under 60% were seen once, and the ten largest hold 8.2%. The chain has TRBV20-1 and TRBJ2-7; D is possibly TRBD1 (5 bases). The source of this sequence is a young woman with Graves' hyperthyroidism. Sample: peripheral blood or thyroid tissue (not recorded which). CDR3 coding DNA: TGCAGTGCTAGCCAACAGGATCCTACCTACGAGCAGTACTTC. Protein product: CSASQQDPTYEQYF.